The following is a T cell receptor beta chain sequence with its context. Its antigen is not identified. CDR3 size: 15 residues. With V trimmed by 5 bases and J by 4 bases, 6 bases remained unmatched. Germline CDR1 is SGHTA and CDR2 is FQGTGA. The sample is drawn from a study of OX40 agonist ivuxolimab in advanced cancers. On the study more broadly: Previous treatment with anti-PD-1, anti-PD-L1 or anti-CTLA-4 therapy was allowed; 35% to 50% had received some. Study-wide results and limits: Low normalized clonal expansion also occurred in some nonresponding patients. Low clonal expansion, among the lowest seen, marked partial responders at 0.1-3.0 mg/kg.

The assay was immunoSEQ multiplex PCR, and TCRdb's table has in-frame clones only and misses some. Counted here are approximately 86,000 clones, roughly 93% occurring once; the ten biggest clones make up around 0.33%. The receptor was derived from an adult with an advanced solid tumor such as melanoma, head and neck, liver or kidney cancer. V gene TRBV7-3 combines with J gene TRBJ2-1; 9 bases fit TRBD2. The source was CD4+ or CD8+ T cells sorted from blood, collected in a trial of the OX40 agonist ivuxolimab. The CDR3 nucleotides are TGTGCCAGCAGCCTCCAACTAGCGGGTTACAATGAGCAGTTCTTC. As protein: CASSLQLAGYNEQFF.